Presented here are 18 T cell receptor beta chains from one specimen sequenced in a study of T cell repertoires in cytomegalovirus infection. MiXCR was run by TCRdb on the reads, yielding one entry per CDR3 protein. The sample has nearly 650,000 distinct CDR3 sequences, 20% to 25% seen once. The sequenced material came from CD8+ T cells from PBMCs. The receptors here all came from a human donor in good health (CMV status not recorded). Some clones in this sample may be carry-over from other donors' samples.

The chain is built from TRBV7-2 and TRBJ2-1; D unclear. Trimming stripped 5 bases from V and 5 bases from J, with 13 bases between. Germline CDR1 SGHTA, CDR2 FQGNSA. The CDR3 is made up of 14 amino acids. The CDR3 protein is CASSRPGSNNEQFF. CDR3 DNA sequence: TGTGCCAGCAGCCGACCGGGCAGCAACAATGAGCAGTTCTTC.

The rearrangement links TRBV29-1 to TRBJ1-1, with D hard to call. The CDR3 is made up of 10 amino acids. Germline values: CDR1 SQVTM, CDR2 ANQGSEA. Between the trimmed V and J ends, which lost 4 bases and 5 bases, there was a span of 5 bases. CDR3 sequence (DNA): TGCAGCGTTGGGTTGACTGAAGCTTTCTTT. It yields the protein CSVGLTEAFF.

The sample holds many counts of this clonotype. The CDR3 DNA sequence: TGCGCCAGCAGCTTGGGTTACTCCTACGAGCAGTACTTC. This sequence encodes CASSLGYSYEQYF. The chain combines TRBV5-1 with TRBJ2-7; D not resolved. CDR3 length: 13 amino acids. The V end lost 0 bases, the J end lost 0 bases, and 4 bases lay between the germline ends. Per the germline V gene, CDR1 is SGHRS and CDR2 is YFSETQ.

This clonotype has ten or more counts. The chain links TRBV7-8 to TRBJ1-3; D not resolved. CDR1 is SGHVS and CDR2 is FQNEAQ in the germline V gene. Trimming cost V 4 bases and J 0 bases, with 19 bases left between them. The length of the CDR3 is 18 residues. CDR3 region: CASSSLPPAGNSGNTIYF. The CDR3 DNA is TGTGCCAGCAGCTCTCTTCCCCCGGCGGGCAACTCTGGAAACACCATATATTTT. Filled out from reference TRBV7-8 and TRBJ1-3, the complete variable domain reads GAGVSQSPRYKVAKRGQDVALRCDPISGHVSLFWYQQALGQGPEFLTYFQNEAQLDKSGLPSDRFFAERPEGSVSTLKIQRTQQEDSAVYLCASSSLPPAGNSGNTIYFGEGSWLTVV.

The chain combines TRBV20-1 with TRBJ2-4, with 9 nucleotides matching TRBD1. Per germline, CDR1 DFQATT and CDR2 SNEGSKA (reference sequence). CDR3 length: 14 amino acids. J was trimmed by 4 bases and V by 7 bases; bases with no gene match: 8. The CDR3 spells CSGTGQGMKNIQYF. CDR3 sequence (DNA): TGCAGTGGAACGGGACAGGGTATGAAAAACATTCAGTACTTC.

In its sample, this clonotype was seen once. The chain couples TRBV7-2 to TRBJ2-5; 7 bases match TRBD1. After removal of 10 bases from V and 5 bases from J, the junction contained 13 bases not matched to a gene. Germline-derived CDR1 and CDR2 are SGHTA and FQGNSA. The CDR3 consists of 14 residues. The CDR3: CANTINRGFETQYF. CDR3 bases: TGTGCCAACACCATTAACAGGGGTTTTGAGACCCAGTACTTC.

This clonotype was seen repeatedly, ten times or more. This chain uses TRBV7-6 with TRBJ2-5; D possibly matches TRBD1 or TRBD2 (6 bases each). V lost 8 bases to trimming and J lost 5 bases, with 12 bases between them. Germline loops: CDR1 SGHVS, CDR2 FNYEAQ. CDR3 size: 12 residues. The CDR3, as DNA: TGTGCCAGCGGGGGGCTTGGGGAGACCCAGTACTTC. Translated: CASGGLGETQYF.

In this sample, this clonotype turned up a few times. The chain joins TRBV10-3 to TRBJ2-3; TRBD1 agrees at 7 bases. V dropped 2 bases and J dropped 2; count of bases not matched to a gene: 10. Germline V CDR1 and CDR2: ENHRY, SYGVKD. The CDR3 contains 17 residues. CDR3 sequence reads: CAISETPQDRPTDTQYF. CDR3 coding DNA: TGTGCCATCAGTGAGACCCCCCAGGACAGGCCCACAGATACGCAGTATTTT.

This sequence joins TRBV5-6 and TRBJ2-2, with D perhaps being TRBD1 or TRBD2 (5 bases each). Trimming cost V 3 bases and J 5 bases, with 11 bases left between them. This CDR3 is 14 amino acids long. CDR1 and CDR2 (germline): SGHDT, YYEEEE. The CDR3 region is CASSSGRPTGELFF. DNA of the CDR3: TGTGCCAGCAGCTCGGGGCGGCCTACCGGGGAGCTGTTTTTT.

The chain carries TRBV14 and TRBJ2-3; 8 bases are a match to TRBD2. Germline values: CDR1 SGHDN, CDR2 FVKESK. This CDR3 has 15 amino acids. Unmatched junction bases numbered 9, after V lost 8 bases and J lost 2 bases. The CDR3 sequence: CASATSGTYTDTQYF. The CDR3 DNA sequence: TGTGCCAGCGCAACTAGCGGCACCTACACAGATACGCAGTATTTT.

Comment on this clonotype: Since a much larger clone is just one base distant, this may be a read error. This rearrangement joins TRBV7-8 to TRBJ2-2; perhaps D is TRBD1 or TRBD2 (5 bases each). Germline V gene lookup returns CDR1 SGHVS and CDR2 FQNEAQ. This CDR3 contains 14 residues. The CDR3 nucleotides read TGTGCCAACAGCCTTTGGGACGTTACCGGGGAGCTGTTTTTT. Its protein product is CANSLWDVTGELFF.

In its sample, this clonotype was seen a few times. The chain uses TRBV7-6 and TRBJ1-1, with 9 bases that match TRBD1. With 5 bases clipped from V and 3 bases from J, the junction kept 7 bases outside the gene matches. This CDR3 contains 15 residues. Germline V lookup: CDR1 SGHVS, CDR2 FNYEAQ. The CDR3 DNA reads TGTGCCAGCAGCAGTTACAGGGGGCGGGACACTGAAGCTTTCTTT. This translates into CASSSYRGRDTEAFF.

The J gene is TRBJ2-3, the V gene TRBV3-1; D not resolved. The V and J ends lost 2 bases and 0 bases respectively, with 12 bases between them. Germline V CDR1 and CDR2: LGHDT, YNNKEL (reference sequence). CDR3 size: 16 residues. CDR3 protein: CASSQYRDSSTDTQYF. The DNA for the CDR3 is TGTGCCAGCAGCCAATATCGAGATTCTAGCACAGATACGCAGTATTTT.

CDR3 residues: CATSRDKRQWNTGELFF. The DNA for the CDR3 is TGTGCCACCAGCAGAGATAAGCGACAATGGAACACCGGGGAGCTGTTTTTT. The genes are TRBV15 and TRBJ2-2, with D unclear. The germline V gene has CDR1 LNHNV and CDR2 YYDKDF (reference sequence). Between the trimmed V and J ends, which lost 0 bases and 1 base, there was a span of 12 bases. The CDR3 spans 17 residues.

This clonotype was observed at least ten times. CDR3 sequence: CAISEPGQGRYNEQFF. The DNA of the CDR3 is TGTGCCATCAGTGAGCCTGGACAGGGCCGCTACAATGAGCAGTTCTTC. The chain employs TRBV10-3 and TRBJ2-1; 8 bases match TRBD1. J lost 3 bases, V lost 2 bases, and 6 bases had no gene match. The CDR3 spans 16 residues. Germline-derived CDR1 and CDR2 are ENHRY and SYGVKD.

This clonotype was picked up many times. The J gene is TRBJ1-2, the V gene TRBV7-8; D might be TRBD1 (6 bases). The CDR3 totals 14 residues. Trimming removed 1 base from V and 4 bases from J, with 10 bases in between. Germline V gene sequence: CDR1 SGHVS, CDR2 FQNEAQ. CDR3 sequence reads: CASSLGGHGYGYTF. CDR3 DNA: TGTGCCAGCAGCTTAGGGGGACACGGCTATGGCTACACCTTC.

The sample holds many counts of this clonotype. CDR3 loop: CASSLGDSEAFF. CDR3 nucleotides: TGTGCCAGCAGCTTGGGAGACAGTGAAGCTTTCTTT. The chain combines TRBV7-9 with TRBJ1-1; perhaps TRBD1 as D (5 bases). From germline, CDR1 is SEHNR and CDR2 FQNEAQ (reference sequence). This CDR3 is built from 12 residues. The V and J ends lost 3 bases and 7 bases respectively, with 9 bases between them.

This clonotype occurred a few times. The chain couples TRBV19 to TRBJ2-6; D gene uncertain. Germline values: CDR1 LNHDA, CDR2 SQIVND (reference sequence). The CDR3 consists of 19 residues. Trimming took off 6 bases at V and 3 bases at J, with 24 bases between the two ends. The CDR3 DNA reads as TGTGCCAGTAGCGGCCTCTCTCCGGGCCTACGCTATGGGGCCAACGTCCTGACTTTC. Amino acids: CASSGLSPGLRYGANVLTF.